This entry lists 3 T cell receptor beta chains sequenced from one sample in a study of T cell responses to AZD1222 COVID-19 vaccine. The repertoire was sequenced with immunoSEQ multiplex PCR; TCRdb's copy has only in-frame clones and lacks some. The table lists fewer than 300,000 clones, roughly 93% of them singletons. The sample was peripheral blood, taken on day 0 of AZD1222 vaccination. The receptors shown here come from an adult in good health.

The gene calls are TRBV5-4 and TRBJ2-7, with a tentative D call TRBD2 (6 bases). From germline, CDR1 is SGHNT and CDR2 YYREEE (reference sequence). This CDR3 spans 13 amino acids. V lost 0 bases, J lost 7 bases, and 11 bases lay in between. CDR3 loop: CASSLVAAGEQYF. The CDR3, as DNA: TGTGCCAGCAGCTTGGTTGCGGCGGGGGAGCAGTACTTC.

The chain combines TRBV28 with TRBJ1-2; 9 nucleotides agree with TRBD1. This CDR3 comprises 14 residues. V trimming: 6 bases; J trimming: 5 bases; junction bases outside the gene matches: 7. Germline-derived CDR1 and CDR2 are MDHEN and SYDVKM. CDR3 in amino acids: CASRSDRGIYGYTF. CDR3 nucleotides: TGTGCCAGCAGAAGTGACAGGGGGATTTATGGCTACACCTTC.

The chain has TRBV27 and TRBJ1-4, with 8 bases aligning to TRBD1. Trimming at V came to 6 bases and at J to 5 bases, leaving 2 bases not matched to a gene. In germline, CDR1 is MNHEY, CDR2 SMNVEV (reference sequence). This CDR3 region has 13 residues. CDR3 nucleotide sequence: TGTGCCAGCAGGAGGACAGGGAATGAAAAACTGTTTTTT. Translating gives CASRRTGNEKLFF.